This paragraph covers one T cell receptor beta chain sequence. Antigen specificity is unknown. Trimming pared 4 bases from V and 2 bases from J, leaving 13 bases between. The CDR3 has 14 residues. Per the germline V gene, CDR1 is SGHKS and CDR2 is YYEKEE (reference sequence). Isolation per sample recovered at least 7 million PBMCs. The data originate from a study of blood T cells in healthy people across ages. Study context: When template switching was applied, about one barcoded beta molecule was captured per two T cells.

Broader study findings: Higher diversity, along with more naive CD4+ cells, distinguished long-lived donors from aged donors.

Primers used in a second PCR of about 7 to 12 cycles were a sample-barcoded 5' primer and a J-beta primer mix. At least 3 million CDR3-containing paired-end reads were obtained per sample. TCRdb reanalysed the 5' RACE reads using MiXCR and keeps one entry per CDR3 protein. The sample holds over 1,500,000 distinct CDR3 sequences; 39% are singletons and the top ten take approximately 22%. The chain is built from TRBV5-5 and TRBJ2-7; unclear D gene. This clonotype originated in a human donor in good health. Material: blood. The CDR3, as DNA: TGTGCCAGCAGCGAAGGCGGAGTGACCTACGAGCAGTACTTC. Translation: CASSEGGVTYEQYF.